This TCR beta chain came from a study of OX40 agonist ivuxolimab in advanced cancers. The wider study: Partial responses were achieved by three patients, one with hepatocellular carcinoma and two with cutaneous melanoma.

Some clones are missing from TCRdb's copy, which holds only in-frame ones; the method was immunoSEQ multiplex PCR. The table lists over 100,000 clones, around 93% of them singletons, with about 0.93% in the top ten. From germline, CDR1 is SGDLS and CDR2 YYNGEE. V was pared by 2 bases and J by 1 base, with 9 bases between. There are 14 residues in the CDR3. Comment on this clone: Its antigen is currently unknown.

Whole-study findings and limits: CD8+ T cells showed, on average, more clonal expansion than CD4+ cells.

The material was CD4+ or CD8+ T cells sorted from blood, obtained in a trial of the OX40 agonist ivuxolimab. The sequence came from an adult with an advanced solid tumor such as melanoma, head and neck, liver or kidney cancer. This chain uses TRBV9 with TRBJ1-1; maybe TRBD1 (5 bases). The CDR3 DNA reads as TGTGCCAGCAGCGTTCTTCAGGGGAACACTGAAGCTTTCTTT. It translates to CASSVLQGNTEAFF.